This TCR beta chain was profiled in a study of Graves' ophthalmopathy and Graves' hyperthyroidism. Ophthalmopathy donors were characterized by moderate-to-severe activity, CAS of at least 3, NOSPECS of at least 4, and duration under 3 months. Deletions cut 1 base from V and 5 bases from J, with 8 bases between. The length of the CDR3 is 13 residues. Per the germline V gene, CDR1 is MNHNS and CDR2 is SASEGT. Study-wide points: Most thyroid-expanded clonotypes exceeding 0.001 frequency were also found in blood.

Only a few counts were recorded for this clonotype. Its antigen is not identified. Beta-chain TCR CDR3 regions were amplified from RNA transcripts. The library came from an HTBI-primed first-round RT-PCR and a second-round multiplex PCR. MiXCR was run by TCRdb on the multiplex PCR reads, yielding one entry per CDR3 protein. The data show about 660,000 distinct CDR3 sequences, about 40% seen once. This TCR derives from an adult man with Graves' ophthalmopathy. The J gene is TRBJ1-2, the V gene TRBV6-1; possibly TRBD1 for D (5 bases). The sample was peripheral blood. Here the CDR3 reads CASSEETVYGYTF. Here the CDR3 DNA reads TGTGCCAGCAGTGAAGAGACAGTTTATGGCTACACCTTC.